This TCR beta chain was recorded in a study of control samples from healthy donors and cancer patients. The CDR3 is 12 residues long. V was clipped by 6 bases and J by 5 bases, with 9 bases between them. Looked up from germline, CDR1 is MNHEY and CDR2 is SVGEGT. TCRdb's table, derived via immunoSEQ multiplex PCR, lists solely in-frame clones and lacks some. The data show about 120,000 clones, almost 95% seen once. Material: PBMCs. The rearrangement links TRBV6-2 or TRBV6-3 to TRBJ2-3, with a possible D match to TRBD1 (6 bases). This TCR derives from a man at least 80 years old with head and neck cancer. The CDR3 region is CASSRQVDTQYF. Here the CDR3 DNA reads TGTGCCAGCAGCCGACAGGTAGATACGCAGTATTTT.